The present entry profiles one TCR beta chain with its context. The data were obtained in a study of control samples from healthy donors and cancer patients. Some clones are missing from TCRdb's copy, which holds only in-frame ones; the method was immunoSEQ multiplex PCR. The sample records approximately 140,000 clones, 88% being singletons. Per the germline V gene, CDR1 is SNHLY and CDR2 is FYNNEI. With 2 bases removed from V and 5 bases from J, the gap between germline ends came to 9 bases. The CDR3 is 14 amino acids. The chain recombines TRBV2 with TRBJ2-2; no firm D call. This clonotype was obtained from a woman aged 25 to 39 in good health. The sequenced sample consisted of blood. CDR3 region: CASSETPQTGELFF. DNA of the CDR3: TGTGCCAGCAGTGAAACGCCGCAAACCGGGGAGCTGTTTTTT.